This T cell receptor (beta chain) was identified during a study of T cells and copy number aberrations in small-cell lung cancer. The study, taken as a whole, reports: Between about 75-97.7% of clones were confined to one tumor region. The study's sample size was small, so findings need validation.

TCRdb's table, derived via immunoSEQ multiplex PCR, lists solely in-frame clones and lacks some. The sample carries around 6,200 clones, more than 70% recorded once. Patients with resected limited-stage small-cell lung cancer, operated 2008 to 2020. All donors were smokers or heavy second-hand smokers. With 5 bases removed from V and 8 bases from J, the gap between germline ends came to 21 bases. The CDR3 covers 16 residues. Germline CDR1 reads LNHDA; CDR2 reads SQIVND (reference sequence). Of note for this clone: Its antigen remains unknown.

The TCR originated in a man aged 50 to 60 with small cell lung cancer. The V call is TRBV19, the J call TRBJ2-2, with D perhaps given as TRBD1 or TRBD2 (6 bases each). Source material: tumor tissue. This CDR3 reads CASSFLSGASNGELFF. For the CDR3, the DNA is TGTGCCAGTAGTTTTTTATCGGGGGCCAGTAATGGGGAGCTGTTTTTT. Full variable domain (outside the CDR3, taken from reference TRBV19 and TRBJ2-2): DGGITQSPKYLFRKEGQNVTLSCEQNLNHDAMYWYRQDPGQGLRLIYYSQIVNDFQKGDIAEGYSVSREKKESFPLTVTSAQKNPTAFYLCASSFLSGASNGELFFGEGSRLTVL.